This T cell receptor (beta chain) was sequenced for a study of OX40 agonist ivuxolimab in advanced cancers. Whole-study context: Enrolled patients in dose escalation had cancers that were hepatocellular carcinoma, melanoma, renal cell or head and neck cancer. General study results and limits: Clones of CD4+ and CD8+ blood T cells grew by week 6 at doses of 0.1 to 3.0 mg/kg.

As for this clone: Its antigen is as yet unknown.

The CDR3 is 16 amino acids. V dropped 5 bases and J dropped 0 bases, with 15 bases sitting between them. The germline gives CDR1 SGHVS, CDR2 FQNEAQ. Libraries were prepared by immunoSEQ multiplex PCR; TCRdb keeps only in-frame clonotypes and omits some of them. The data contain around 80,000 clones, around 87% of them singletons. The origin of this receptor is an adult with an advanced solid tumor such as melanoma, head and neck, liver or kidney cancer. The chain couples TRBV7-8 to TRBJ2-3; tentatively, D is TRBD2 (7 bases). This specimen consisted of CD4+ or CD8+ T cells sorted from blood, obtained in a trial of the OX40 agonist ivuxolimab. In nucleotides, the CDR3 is TGTGCCAGCAGCCGGGGGCCGGGGGGAAGCACAGATACGCAGTATTTT. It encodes CASSRGPGGSTDTQYF.